The 10 T cell receptor beta chains below were found in one sample sequenced in a study of human T cells and chemical hapten exposure. TCRdb used MiXCR to reprocess the RACE reads, holding one entry per CDR3 protein. The sample lists about 380,000 distinct CDR3 sequences, approximately 5.1% seen once, with around 2.3% in the top ten. Time point specified: patch test 1, 2 weeks after DPC sensitization. Treatment: therapeutic diphenylcyclopropenone sensitization with weekly scalp DPC. The sequencing here drew on whole blood, taken in connection with sensitization to the hapten diphenylcyclopropenone (DPC). The source of these receptors is a woman in her forties or fifties with alopecia areata. Some clones in this sample may be carry-over from other donors' samples.

This clonotype occurred many times. J is TRBJ1-1 and V is TRBV11-2; D perhaps matches TRBD1 (5 bases). The ends were cut back, 1 base at V and 7 bases at J, with 10 bases in the middle. The CDR3 is 13 residues long. The germline gives CDR1 SGHAT, CDR2 FQNNGV. The CDR3 is CASSLAGAVEAFF. The CDR3, as DNA: TGTGCCAGCAGCTTAGCTGGGGCTGTTGAAGCTTTCTTT. Full variable domain (remainder filled in from reference TRBV11-2 and TRBJ1-1): EAGVAQSPRYKIIEKRQSVAFWCNPISGHATLYWYQQILGQGPKLLIQFQNNGVVDDSQLPKDRFSAERLKGVDSTLKIQPAKLEDSAVYLCASSLAGAVEAFFGQGTRLTVV.

This clonotype was seen repeatedly, ten times or more. The CDR3 bases are TGTGCCAGCAGTTACGGAGGGGCCCCGCGGGGCGAGCAGTACTTC. Translation gives CASSYGGAPRGEQYF. The chain has TRBV6-6 and TRBJ2-7; TRBD2 might be the D (6 bases). Trimming took off 2 bases at V and 6 bases at J, with 17 bases between the two ends. The CDR3 extends over 15 amino acids. CDR1 is MNHNY, CDR2 SVGAGI, per germline (reference sequence).

The chain recombines TRBV9 with TRBJ1-3, with 7 bases that match TRBD1. The CDR3 length is 16 residues. Germline assignment: CDR1 SGDLS and CDR2 YYNGEE. The trim removed 0 bases at V and 2 bases at J, leaving 5 bases unmatched. CDR3: CASSVGQGGPGNTIYF. CDR3 coding DNA: TGTGCCAGCAGCGTAGGACAGGGAGGTCCTGGAAACACCATATATTTT.

This clonotype appeared many times. The chain couples TRBV29-1 to TRBJ2-1; D remains ambiguous. Trimming pared 6 bases from V and 0 bases from J, leaving 12 bases between. The CDR3 extends over 14 amino acids. Germline lookup yields CDR1 SQVTM and CDR2 ANQGSEA. The CDR3 is CSVERPSSYNEQFF. CDR3 in DNA: TGCAGCGTCGAACGGCCGAGCTCCTACAATGAGCAGTTCTTC.

This clonotype was detected many times. The V call is TRBV5-1, the J call TRBJ1-1; unclear D gene. Trimming pared 0 bases from V and 0 bases from J, leaving 18 bases between. The CDR3 totals 18 residues. Germline CDR1 reads SGHRS; CDR2 reads YFSETQ. CDR3 DNA: TGCGCCAGCAGCTTGGGACTGATAGGACGACTAATGAACACTGAAGCTTTCTTT. It translates to CASSLGLIGRLMNTEAFF.

This clonotype was seen many times. The chain combines TRBV20-1 with TRBJ2-7; TRBD2 agrees at 14 bases. Trimming cost V 6 bases and J 6 bases; bases outside gene matches: 13. Germline V lookup: CDR1 DFQATT, CDR2 SNEGSKA (reference sequence). The CDR3 totals 16 residues. The CDR3 reads CSASGLAGGPVPEQYF. CDR3 DNA: TGCAGTGCGTCCGGACTAGCGGGGGGCCCTGTGCCCGAGCAGTACTTC.

This clonotype showed up just a few times. J is TRBJ1-1 and V is TRBV6-1; D unclear. Germline CDR1 MNHNS, CDR2 SASEGT. The V end was cut by 11 bases, the J end by 4 bases, with 11 bases between. The CDR3 runs to 11 residues. The CDR3 is CAALMGTEAFF. CDR3 nucleotides: TGTGCCGCCCTTATGGGCACTGAAGCTTTCTTT.

The sample holds many counts of this clonotype. The chain combines TRBV12-3 or TRBV12-4 with TRBJ2-7; D is unresolved. V gave up 1 base and J gave up 2 bases, with 6 bases separating them. The CDR3 runs 13 residues. The CDR3 DNA is TGTGCCAGCAGTTTAGGCGAAACCTACGAGCAGTACTTC. This codes for CASSLGETYEQYF.

This clonotype was counted at least ten times. The chain joins TRBV7-7 to TRBJ2-3; D ambiguous. The CDR3 loop spans 15 amino acids. Germline V gives CDR1 SSHAT, CDR2 FNYEAQ (reference sequence). V was shortened by 3 bases and J by 6 bases, with 16 bases between the two germline ends. The CDR3 region is CASSFSTQTGDTQYF. CDR3 sequence (DNA): TGTGCCAGCAGCTTTTCTACGCAGACTGGGGATACGCAGTATTTT.

V and J are TRBV6-6 and TRBJ2-6; TRBD1 matches 12 bases. With 4 bases clipped from V and 2 bases from J, the junction kept 3 bases outside the gene matches. The CDR3 length is 17 residues. Germline V gene lookup returns CDR1 MNHNY and CDR2 SVGAGI (reference sequence). The DNA for the CDR3 is TGTGCCAGCAGTTTGGGACAGGGGGCGCCTGGGGCCAACGTCCTGACTTTC. It translates to CASSLGQGAPGANVLTF.